This T cell receptor (beta chain) comes out of a study of radiation and T cells in renal cell carcinoma. Assay used: immunoSEQ multiplex PCR; TCRdb lists only in-frame clones, some missing. The data contain about 59,000 clones, around 78% of them singletons. Time point here: baseline pretreatment blood. Treatment noted: 15 Gy SBRT to primary tumor, nephrectomy 4 weeks later. Per the germline V gene, CDR1 is MNHEY and CDR2 is SMNVEV (reference sequence). The CDR3 is 17 residues long. Losses at the gene ends were 0 bases for V and 5 bases for J; bases not matched to a gene: 9. The input for sequencing was blood, taken from a patient whose treatment included radiotherapy and nephrectomy. The source of this sequence is a man aged 55 to 70 with renal cell carcinoma. The V call is TRBV27, the J call TRBJ2-1; 8 nucleotides line up with TRBD1. The CDR3 bases are TGTGCCAGCAGTTTATCGTTTGGTGAGACAGGGGACAATGAGCAGTTCTTC. It specifies CASSLSFGETGDNEQFF.